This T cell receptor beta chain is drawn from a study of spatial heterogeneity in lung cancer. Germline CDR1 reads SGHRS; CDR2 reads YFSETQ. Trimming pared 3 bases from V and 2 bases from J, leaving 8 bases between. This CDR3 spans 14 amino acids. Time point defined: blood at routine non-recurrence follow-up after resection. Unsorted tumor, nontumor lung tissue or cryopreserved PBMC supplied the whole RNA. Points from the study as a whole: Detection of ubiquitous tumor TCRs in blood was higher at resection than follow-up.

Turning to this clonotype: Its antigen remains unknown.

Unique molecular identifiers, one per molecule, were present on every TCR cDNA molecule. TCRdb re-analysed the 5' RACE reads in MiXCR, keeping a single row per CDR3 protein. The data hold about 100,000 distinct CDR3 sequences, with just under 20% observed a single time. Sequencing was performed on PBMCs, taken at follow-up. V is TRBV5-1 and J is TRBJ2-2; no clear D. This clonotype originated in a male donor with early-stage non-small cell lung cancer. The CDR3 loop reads CASSSLSNTGELFF. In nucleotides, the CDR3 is TGCGCCAGCAGCTCGTTGTCAAACACCGGGGAGCTGTTTTTT.